The next 24 T cell receptor beta chains were all read from a single sample in a study of blood T cell repertoires in COVID-19. Measured with immunoSEQ multiplex PCR; TCRdb has only the in-frame clones, and not every one. This sample carries 200,000 to 250,000 clones, around 80% of them seen once, and the ten largest clones take roughly a tenth. Sequenced: peripheral blood. These receptor sequences come from a woman aged 80 or older with acute or convalescent COVID-19.

This chain joins TRBV30 and TRBJ1-1; 7 bases fit TRBD1. CDR1 and CDR2 from the germline V gene are GTSNPN and SVGIG (reference sequence). After removal of 4 bases from V and 4 bases from J, the junction contained 15 bases not matched to a gene. The CDR3 has 16 residues. The CDR3 protein is CAWNGGGGGLFTEAFF. The DNA of the CDR3 is TGTGCCTGGAACGGTGGAGGGGGCGGGCTCTTCACTGAAGCTTTCTTT.

J is TRBJ2-7 and V is TRBV5-1; TRBD1 matches 7 bases. V shed 7 bases and J 1 base; nucleotides not matched to a gene: 5. The CDR3 runs 13 residues. CDR1 and CDR2 from the germline V gene are SGHRS and YFSETQ. CDR3 region: CASRQGESYEQYF. As DNA, the CDR3 is TGCGCCAGCCGACAGGGTGAGTCCTACGAGCAGTACTTC.

This rearrangement joins TRBV7-9 to TRBJ1-4; 9 positions match TRBD1. This CDR3 region has 15 residues. The V gene's germline CDR1 is SEHNR and CDR2 FQNEAQ (reference sequence). Trimming at V came to 5 bases and at J to 5 bases, leaving 6 bases not matched to a gene. Here the CDR3 reads CASSDNRGPNEKLFF. CDR3 coding DNA: TGTGCCAGCAGCGACAACAGGGGGCCCAATGAAAAACTGTTTTTT. Drawing the rest from reference TRBV7-9 and TRBJ1-4, the complete variable domain is DTGVSQNPRHKITKRGQNVTFRCDPISEHNRLYWYRQTLGQGPEFLTYFQNEAQLEKSRLLSDRFSAERPKGSFSTLEIQRTEQGDSAMYLCASSDNRGPNEKLFFGSGTQLSVL.

The V and J genes are TRBV7-3 and TRBJ2-3; no reliable D call. Trimming took off 4 bases at V and 3 bases at J, with 8 bases between the two ends. This CDR3 is built from 13 residues. Per germline, CDR1 SGHTA and CDR2 FQGTGA. Here the CDR3 reads CASSSTMTDTQYF. The CDR3 DNA sequence: TGTGCCAGCAGCTCAACTATGACAGATACGCAGTATTTT.

The gene calls are TRBV5-8 and TRBJ1-1, with D perhaps matching TRBD1 (6 bases). V was clipped by 9 bases and J by 1 base, with 16 bases between them. The CDR3 is 14 residues long. CDR1 and CDR2 (germline): SGHTS, YDEGEE. Here the CDR3 DNA reads TGTGCCACCCAAAGGACAGAAACGAACACTGAAGCTTTCTTT. This translates into CATQRTETNTEAFF. The variable domain in full, with the rest retrieved from reference TRBV5-8 and TRBJ1-1, is EAGVTQSPTHLIKTRGQQATLRCSPISGHTSVYWYQQALGLGLQFLLWYDEGEERNRGNFPPRFSGRQFPNYSSELNVNALELEDSALYLCATQRTETNTEAFFGQGTRLTVV.

This clone was seen a single time. V gene TRBV19 combines with J gene TRBJ1-2; D not resolved. Germline lookup yields CDR1 LNHDA and CDR2 SQIVND (reference sequence). The V end lost 7 bases, the J end lost 2 bases, and 14 bases lay between the germline ends. This CDR3 has 14 residues. In DNA, the CDR3 is TGTGCCAGTATCCCAACGACGGGAAACTATGGCTACACCTTC. Translating it yields CASIPTTGNYGYTF. The variable domain in full, completed from reference TRBV19 and TRBJ1-2, reads DGGITQSPKYLFRKEGQNVTLSCEQNLNHDAMYWYRQDPGQGLRLIYYSQIVNDFQKGDIAEGYSVSREKKESFPLTVTSAQKNPTAFYLCASIPTTGNYGYTFGSGTRLTVV.

CDR3 sequence (DNA): TGTGCCAGTAGTAACCCGACTAGCGGGAGGAAGGTTGGCTACAATGAGCAGTTCTTC. Its translation: CASSNPTSGRKVGYNEQFF. The chain combines TRBV19 with TRBJ2-1, with 13 positions matching TRBD2. The CDR3 sequence is 19 residues long. Germline CDR1 is LNHDA and CDR2 is SQIVND (reference sequence). After removal of 4 bases from V and 3 bases from J, the junction contained 12 bases not matched to a gene.

The rearrangement links TRBV9 to TRBJ1-1, with D maybe TRBD1 (5 bases). With 0 bases removed from V and 6 bases from J, the gap between germline ends came to 15 bases. This CDR3 has 15 amino acids. Germline V lookup: CDR1 SGDLS, CDR2 YYNGEE. The CDR3 coding sequence is TGTGCCAGCAGCGTAGTAAGGGGTGGTTGGTCTGAAGCTTTCTTT. This codes for CASSVVRGGWSEAFF.

This rearrangement joins TRBV30 to TRBJ2-3; 14 bases line up with TRBD2. The CDR3 has 17 amino acids. Germline assignment: CDR1 GTSNPN and CDR2 SVGIG (reference sequence). Losses at the gene ends were 3 bases for V and 4 bases for J; bases not matched to a gene: 9. In DNA, the CDR3 is TGTGCCTGGAGATCGTCGACTAGCGGGAGGGGTTCAGATACGCAGTATTTT. Translated: CAWRSSTSGRGSDTQYF.

CDR3 coding DNA: TGTGCCAGCTCACCGACAGGGGGCAACACTGAAGCTTTCTTT. Translated, it gives CASSPTGGNTEAFF. This rearrangement joins TRBV18 to TRBJ1-1, with TRBD1 matching over 10 bases. The length of the CDR3 is 14 residues. In germline, CDR1 is KGHSH, CDR2 LQKENI. V was clipped by 3 bases and J by 2 bases; unmatched bases: 0.

V is TRBV4-1 and J is TRBJ2-2, with 7 bases lining up with TRBD1. The CDR3 contains 16 residues. V trimming: 3 bases; J trimming: 0 bases; junction bases outside the gene matches: 4. Germline assignment: CDR1 MGHRA and CDR2 YSYEKL. CDR3 coding DNA: TGCGCCAGCAGCCAGAGGGACAGCCCGAACACCGGGGAGCTGTTTTTT. It specifies CASSQRDSPNTGELFF.

The chain employs TRBV6-1 and TRBJ1-5; D perhaps matches TRBD1 (6 bases). V shed 1 base and J shed 5 bases, with 15 bases lying between them. Germline V gene data show CDR1 as MNHNS and CDR2 as SASEGT. This CDR3 has 16 amino acids. The CDR3 is CASSEGDIGPHQPQHF. CDR3 DNA sequence: TGTGCCAGCAGTGAAGGGGACATTGGCCCCCATCAGCCCCAGCATTTT.

The genes are TRBV29-1 and TRBJ2-4, with 14 bases lining up with TRBD2. In germline, CDR1 is SQVTM, CDR2 ANQGSEA. CDR3 length: 14 residues. V shed 4 bases and J 7 bases; nucleotides not matched to a gene: 3. The CDR3 sequence: CSVGGLAGENIQYF. The CDR3 nucleotides read TGCAGCGTTGGGGGACTAGCGGGGGAGAACATTCAGTACTTC.

This chain joins TRBV9 and TRBJ1-5; D remains ambiguous. The CDR3 has 14 amino acids. V lost 3 bases to trimming and J lost 2 bases, with 9 bases between them. Germline V gene sequence: CDR1 SGDLS, CDR2 YYNGEE. CDR3 nucleotides: TGTGCCAGCAGCGGCCCGGGAGGCAATCAGCCCCAGCATTTT. Protein sequence: CASSGPGGNQPQHF.

The V gene is TRBV3-1 (or the pseudogene TRBV3-2), the J gene TRBJ1-1, with TRBD1 matching 10 bases. Trimming at V came to 3 bases and at J to 11 bases, leaving 6 bases not matched to a gene. The CDR3 contains 13 residues. The germline V gene encodes CDR1 LGHDT and CDR2 YNNKEL (reference sequence). This CDR3 is CASSHGQGVEAFF. CDR3 DNA: TGTGCCAGCAGCCACGGACAGGGGGTTGAGGCTTTCTTT.

The gene calls are TRBV30 and TRBJ2-5, with no clear D. The germline V and J ends were trimmed by 1 base and 1 base, with 7 bases remaining between them. The CDR3 is 13 residues long. From germline, CDR1 is GTSNPN and CDR2 SVGIG (reference sequence). The CDR3 here is CAWSGAIQETQYF. DNA of the CDR3: TGTGCCTGGAGTGGGGCGATCCAAGAGACCCAGTACTTC.

This chain connects TRBV4-1 to TRBJ2-3; possibly TRBD2 for D (5 bases). Between the trimmed V and J ends, which lost 1 base and 4 bases, there was a span of 9 bases. CDR3 length: 14 residues. Germline V CDR1 and CDR2: MGHRA, YSYEKL. This CDR3 is CASSQVGSADTQYF. As DNA, the CDR3 is TGCGCCAGCAGCCAAGTGGGTAGCGCAGATACGCAGTATTTT.

The V call is TRBV24-1, the J call TRBJ1-2; 8 positions match TRBD1. The CDR3 consists of 16 residues. The junction had 10 bases not matched to a gene; V was cut back by 3 bases and J by 5 bases. Germline V gives CDR1 KGHDR, CDR2 SFDVKD. CDR3 nucleotide sequence: TGTGCCACCAGTGATGCCGGGACAGGACAAATTTATGGCTACACCTTC. As protein: CATSDAGTGQIYGYTF.

The chain uses TRBV18 and TRBJ1-1; TRBD1 agrees at 8 bases. The J segment lost 5 bases and the V segment lost 6 bases, leaving 8 bases of the junction unmatched. Germline CDR1 KGHSH, CDR2 LQKENI. CDR3 size: 14 residues. DNA of the CDR3: TGTGCCAGCTCGTCAGAACAGGGGGGGACTGAAGCTTTCTTT. Its translation is CASSSEQGGTEAFF.

V usage is TRBV6-2 or TRBV6-3 and J usage is TRBJ2-5, with D unresolved. Germline assignment: CDR1 MNHEY and CDR2 SVGEGT. Trimming pared 6 bases from V and 4 bases from J, leaving 6 bases between. The CDR3 runs to 11 residues. The CDR3 DNA reads as TGTGCCAGCAGCTTCGGAGAGACCCAGTACTTC. Residues: CASSFGETQYF.

The genes are TRBV6-6 and TRBJ1-4, with D possibly TRBD1 on 5 matching bases. V shed 5 bases and J shed 0 bases, with 16 bases lying between them. CDR1 and CDR2 (germline): MNHNY, SVGAGI (reference sequence). This CDR3 has 17 residues. CDR3 amino acids: CASSPQWGVSTNEKLFF. For the CDR3, the DNA is TGTGCCAGCAGTCCACAATGGGGGGTGTCAACTAATGAAAAACTGTTTTTT.

The CDR3 coding sequence is TGTGCCAGCACGGTTGGTCCGAGCGGCTATGGCTACACCTTC. Translated, it gives CASTVGPSGYGYTF. V gene TRBV6-5 combines with J gene TRBJ1-2; D remains ambiguous. CDR1 is MNHEY, CDR2 SVGAGI, per germline. V gave up 7 bases and J gave up 4 bases, with 16 bases separating them. The CDR3 spans 14 residues.

The chain is built from TRBV5-1 and TRBJ2-1; 9 bases map to TRBD2. The CDR3 is 15 residues long. Per the germline V gene, CDR1 is SGHRS and CDR2 is YFSETQ. Trimming removed 5 bases from V and 5 bases from J; junction bases left unmatched: 8. CDR3 in DNA: TGCGCCAGCAGTCCTACTAGCGGGTTCAACAATGAGCAGTTCTTC. Translation: CASSPTSGFNNEQFF. Combining the CDR3 with reference TRBV5-1 and TRBJ2-1 gives the whole variable domain KAGVTQTPRYLIKTRGQQVTLSCSPISGHRSVSWYQQTPGQGLQFLFEYFSETQRNKGNFPGRFSGRQFSNSRSEMNVSTLELGDSALYLCASSPTSGFNNEQFFGPGTRLTVL.

The chain uses TRBV11-2 and TRBJ2-1, with 7 bases matching TRBD2. Germline CDR1 reads SGHAT; CDR2 reads FQNNGV. CDR3 length equals 16 residues. The ends lost 6 bases at V and 7 bases at J; junction bases unmatched: 15. The DNA of the CDR3 is TGTGCCAGCAGGACACCGGGCGGGAGACTAGGGAATGAGCAGTTCTTC. This gives the protein CASRTPGGRLGNEQFF. Looking up the rest from reference TRBV11-2 and TRBJ2-1 gives the full variable domain: EAGVAQSPRYKIIEKRQSVAFWCNPISGHATLYWYQQILGQGPKLLIQFQNNGVVDDSQLPKDRFSAERLKGVDSTLKIQPAKLEDSAVYLCASRTPGGRLGNEQFFGPGTRLTVL.